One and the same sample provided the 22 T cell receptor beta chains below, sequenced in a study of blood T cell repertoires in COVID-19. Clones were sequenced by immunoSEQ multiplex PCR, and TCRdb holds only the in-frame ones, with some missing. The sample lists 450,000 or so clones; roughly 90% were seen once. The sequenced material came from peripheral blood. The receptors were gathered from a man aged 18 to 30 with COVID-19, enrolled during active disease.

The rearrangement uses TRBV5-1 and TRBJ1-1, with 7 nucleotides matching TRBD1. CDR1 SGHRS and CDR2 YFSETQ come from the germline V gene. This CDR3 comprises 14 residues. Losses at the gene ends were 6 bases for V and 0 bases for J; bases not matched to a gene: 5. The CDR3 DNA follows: TGCGCCAGCAATATACAGGGGTTGAACACTGAAGCTTTCTTT. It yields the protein CASNIQGLNTEAFF.

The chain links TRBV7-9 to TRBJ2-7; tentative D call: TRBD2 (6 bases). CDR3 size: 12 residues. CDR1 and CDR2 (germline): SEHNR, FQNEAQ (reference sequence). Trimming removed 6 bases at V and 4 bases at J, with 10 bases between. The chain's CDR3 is CASSPGRYEQYF. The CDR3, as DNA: TGTGCCAGCAGTCCAGGGAGGTACGAGCAGTACTTC.

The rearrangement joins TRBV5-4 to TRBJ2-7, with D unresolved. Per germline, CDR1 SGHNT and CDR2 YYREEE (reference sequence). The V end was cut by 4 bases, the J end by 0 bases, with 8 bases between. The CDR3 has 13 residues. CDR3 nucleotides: TGTGCCAGCAGCGGTACTGGCTCCTACGAGCAGTACTTC. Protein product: CASSGTGSYEQYF. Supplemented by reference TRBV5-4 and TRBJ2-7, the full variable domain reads ETGVTQSPTHLIKTRGQQVTLRCSSQSGHNTVSWYQQALGQGPQFIFQYYREEENGRGNFPPRFSGLQFPNYSSELNVNALELDDSALYLCASSGTGSYEQYFGPGTRLTVT.

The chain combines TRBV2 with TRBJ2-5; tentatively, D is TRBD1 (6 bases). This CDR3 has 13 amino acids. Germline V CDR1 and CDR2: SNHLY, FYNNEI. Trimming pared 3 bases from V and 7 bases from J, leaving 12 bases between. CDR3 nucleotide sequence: TGTGCCAGCAGTGAGGCGAGGGGGTGGACCCAGTACTTC. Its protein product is CASSEARGWTQYF.

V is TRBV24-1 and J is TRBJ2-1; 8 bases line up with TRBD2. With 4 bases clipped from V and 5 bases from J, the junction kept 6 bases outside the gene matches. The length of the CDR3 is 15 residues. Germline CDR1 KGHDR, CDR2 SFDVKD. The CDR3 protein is CATSDPGTSHNEQFF. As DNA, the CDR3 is TGTGCCACCAGTGACCCCGGGACTAGTCACAATGAGCAGTTCTTC.

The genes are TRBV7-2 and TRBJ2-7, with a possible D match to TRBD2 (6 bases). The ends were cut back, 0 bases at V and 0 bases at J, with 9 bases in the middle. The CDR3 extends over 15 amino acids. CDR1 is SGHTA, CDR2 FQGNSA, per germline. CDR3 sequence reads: CASSLASGPSYEQYF. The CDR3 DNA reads TGTGCCAGCAGCTTAGCTAGCGGTCCCTCCTACGAGCAGTACTTC. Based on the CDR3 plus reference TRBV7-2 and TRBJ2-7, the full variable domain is GAGVSQSPSNKVTEKGKDVELRCDPISGHTALYWYRQSLGQGLEFLIYFQGNSAPDKSGLPSDRFSAERTGGSVSTLTIQRTQQEDSAVYLCASSLASGPSYEQYFGPGTRLTVT.

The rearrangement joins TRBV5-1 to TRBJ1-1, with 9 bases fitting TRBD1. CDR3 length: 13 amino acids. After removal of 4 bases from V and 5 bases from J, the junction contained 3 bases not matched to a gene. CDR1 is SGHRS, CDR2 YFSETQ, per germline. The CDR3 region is CASSTGQGTEAFF. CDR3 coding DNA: TGCGCCAGCAGCACGGGACAGGGAACTGAAGCTTTCTTT.

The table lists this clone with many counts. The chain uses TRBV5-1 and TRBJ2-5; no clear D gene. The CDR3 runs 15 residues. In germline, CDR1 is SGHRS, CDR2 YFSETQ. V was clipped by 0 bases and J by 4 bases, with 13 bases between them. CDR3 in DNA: TGCGCCAGCAGCTTGGGAAACGAACGGGTAGAGACCCAGTACTTC. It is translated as CASSLGNERVETQYF.

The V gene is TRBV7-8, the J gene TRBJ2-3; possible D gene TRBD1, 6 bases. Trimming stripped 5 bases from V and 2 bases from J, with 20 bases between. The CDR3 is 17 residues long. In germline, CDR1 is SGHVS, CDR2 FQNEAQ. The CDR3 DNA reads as TGTGCCAGCAGCCCTAACAGGGTACCAGGGCCCACAGATACGCAGTATTTT. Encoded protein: CASSPNRVPGPTDTQYF.

The CDR3 sequence: CAGRDRALAGAYEQYF. The CDR3 DNA reads as TGTGCCGGTCGGGACAGGGCCCTAGCGGGAGCCTACGAGCAGTACTTC. V usage is TRBV30 and J usage is TRBJ2-7; D is possibly TRBD2 (10 bases). CDR1 is GTSNPN and CDR2 is SVGIG in the germline V gene (reference sequence). V lost 8 bases to trimming and J lost 2 bases, with 25 bases between them. The CDR3 covers 16 residues.

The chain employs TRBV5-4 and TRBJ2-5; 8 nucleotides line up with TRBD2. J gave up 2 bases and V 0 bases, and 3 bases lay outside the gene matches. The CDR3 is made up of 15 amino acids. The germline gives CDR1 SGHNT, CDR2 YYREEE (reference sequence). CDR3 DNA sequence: TGTGCCAGCAGCTTGGAACTAGCGGCACAAGAGACCCAGTACTTC. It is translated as CASSLELAAQETQYF.

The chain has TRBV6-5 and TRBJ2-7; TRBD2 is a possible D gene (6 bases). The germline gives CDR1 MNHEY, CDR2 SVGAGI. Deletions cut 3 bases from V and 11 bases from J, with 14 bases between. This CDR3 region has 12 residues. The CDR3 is CASSYRRGEKYF. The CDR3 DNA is TGTGCCAGCAGTTATCGGCGCGGGGAGAAGTACTTC.

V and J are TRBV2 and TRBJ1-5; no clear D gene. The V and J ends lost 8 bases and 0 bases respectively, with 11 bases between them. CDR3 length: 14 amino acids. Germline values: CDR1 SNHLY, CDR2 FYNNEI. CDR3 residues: CASQQVFSNQPQHF. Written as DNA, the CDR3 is TGTGCCAGCCAACAAGTTTTTAGCAATCAGCCCCAGCATTTT. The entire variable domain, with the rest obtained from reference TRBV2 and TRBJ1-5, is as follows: EPEVTQTPSHQVTQMGQEVILRCVPISNHLYFYWYRQILGQKVEFLVSFYNNEISEKSEIFDDQFSVERPDGSNFTLKIRSTKLEDSAMYFCASQQVFSNQPQHFGDGTRLSIL.

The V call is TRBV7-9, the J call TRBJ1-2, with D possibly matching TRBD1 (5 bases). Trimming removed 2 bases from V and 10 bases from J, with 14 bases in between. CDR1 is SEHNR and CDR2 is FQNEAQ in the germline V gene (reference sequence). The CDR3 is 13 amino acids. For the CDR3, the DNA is TGTGCCAGCAGCTTATTTGGGACTGAGGTCTACACCTTC. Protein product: CASSLFGTEVYTF.

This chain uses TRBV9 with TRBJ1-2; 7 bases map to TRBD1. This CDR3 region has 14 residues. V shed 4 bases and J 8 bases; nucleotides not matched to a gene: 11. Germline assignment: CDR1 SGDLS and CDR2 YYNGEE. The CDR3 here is CASSPEGTVSGYTF. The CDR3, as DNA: TGTGCCAGCAGCCCAGAGGGGACAGTGTCGGGCTACACCTTC.

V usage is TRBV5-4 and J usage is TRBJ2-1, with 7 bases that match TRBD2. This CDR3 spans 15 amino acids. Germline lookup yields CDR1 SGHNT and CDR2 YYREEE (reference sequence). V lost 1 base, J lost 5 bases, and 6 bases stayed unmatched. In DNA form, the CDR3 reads TGTGCCAGCAGCTTGACTCTAGCGGATCACAATGAGCAGTTCTTC. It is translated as CASSLTLADHNEQFF.

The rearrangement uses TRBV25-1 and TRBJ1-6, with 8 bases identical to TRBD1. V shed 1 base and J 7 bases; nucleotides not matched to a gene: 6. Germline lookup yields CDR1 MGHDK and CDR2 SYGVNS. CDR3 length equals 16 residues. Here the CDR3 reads CASSEWVRGRNSPLHF. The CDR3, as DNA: TGTGCCAGCAGTGAATGGGTCAGGGGGCGAAATTCACCCCTCCACTTT. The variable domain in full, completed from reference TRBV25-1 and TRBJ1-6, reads EADIYQTPRYLVIGTGKKITLECSQTMGHDKMYWYQQDPGMELHLIHYSYGVNSTEKGDLSSESTVSRIRTEHFPLTLESARPSHTSQYLCASSEWVRGRNSPLHFGNGTRLTVT.

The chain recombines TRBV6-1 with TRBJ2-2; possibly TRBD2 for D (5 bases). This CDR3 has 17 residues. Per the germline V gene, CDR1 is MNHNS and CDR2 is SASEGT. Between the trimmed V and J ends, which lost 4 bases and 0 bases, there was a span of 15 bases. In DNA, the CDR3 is TGTGCCAGCAGTGCGGGGTTTGGGGAGACGAACACCGGGGAGCTGTTTTTT. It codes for CASSAGFGETNTGELFF.

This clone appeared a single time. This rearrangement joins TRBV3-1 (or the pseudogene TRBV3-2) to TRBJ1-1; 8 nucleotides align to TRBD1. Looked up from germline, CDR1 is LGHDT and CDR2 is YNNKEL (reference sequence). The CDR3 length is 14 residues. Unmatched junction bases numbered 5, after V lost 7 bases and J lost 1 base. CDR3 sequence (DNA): TGTGCCAGCACAGGGGGCCCGACGAACACTGAAGCTTTCTTT. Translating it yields CASTGGPTNTEAFF.

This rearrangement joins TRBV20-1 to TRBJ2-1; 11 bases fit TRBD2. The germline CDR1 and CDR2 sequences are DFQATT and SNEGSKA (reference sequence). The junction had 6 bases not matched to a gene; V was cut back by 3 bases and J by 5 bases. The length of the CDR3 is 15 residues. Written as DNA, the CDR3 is TGCAGTGCTAGTAGCGGGGGGGGACTTAACAATGAGCAGTTCTTC. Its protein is CSASSGGGLNNEQFF.

The CDR3 DNA reads TGTGCCAGCAGCCGAGCGGGCCCGAGGGCAGAGACCCAGTACTTC. This translates into CASSRAGPRAETQYF. The chain carries TRBV28 and TRBJ2-5, with a tentative D call TRBD2 (6 bases). This CDR3 has 15 residues. The germline V and J ends were trimmed by 6 bases and 4 bases, with 18 bases remaining between them. Germline loops: CDR1 MDHEN, CDR2 SYDVKM.

DNA of the CDR3: TGTGCCAGCAGCGCGTACTGGAGCTCTGGAAACACCATATATTTT. Protein product: CASSAYWSSGNTIYF. The V call is TRBV9, the J call TRBJ1-3, with no clear D. Per the germline V gene, CDR1 is SGDLS and CDR2 is YYNGEE. The CDR3 is 15 residues long. Trimming left V 3 bases short and J 0 bases short, with 10 bases between.